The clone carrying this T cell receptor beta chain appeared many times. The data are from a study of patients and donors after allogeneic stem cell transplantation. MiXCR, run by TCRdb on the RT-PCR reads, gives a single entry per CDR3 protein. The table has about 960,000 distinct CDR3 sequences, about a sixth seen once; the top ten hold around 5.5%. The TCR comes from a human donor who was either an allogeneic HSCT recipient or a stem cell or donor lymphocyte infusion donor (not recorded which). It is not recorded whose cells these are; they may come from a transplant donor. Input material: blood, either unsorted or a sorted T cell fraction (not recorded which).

DNA of the CDR3: TGTGCCAGCAGTTTGGACAGGTCTGATGAGCAGTTCTTC. It translates to CASSLDRSDEQFF. V is TRBV12-3 or TRBV12-4 and J is TRBJ2-1; TRBD1 aligns across 7 bases. With 3 bases clipped from V and 8 bases from J, the junction kept 4 bases outside the gene matches. This CDR3 comprises 13 residues.